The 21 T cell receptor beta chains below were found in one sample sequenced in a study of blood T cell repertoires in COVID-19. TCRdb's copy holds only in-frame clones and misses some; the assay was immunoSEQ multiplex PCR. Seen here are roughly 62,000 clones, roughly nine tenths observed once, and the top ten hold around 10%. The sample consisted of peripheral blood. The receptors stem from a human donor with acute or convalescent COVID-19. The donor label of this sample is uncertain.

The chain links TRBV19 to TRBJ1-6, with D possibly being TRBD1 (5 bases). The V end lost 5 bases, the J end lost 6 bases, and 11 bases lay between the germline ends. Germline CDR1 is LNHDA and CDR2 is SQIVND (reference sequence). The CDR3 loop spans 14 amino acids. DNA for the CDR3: TGTGCCAGTAGTCCCCTTAGGGGTAATTCACCCCTCCACTTT. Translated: CASSPLRGNSPLHF.

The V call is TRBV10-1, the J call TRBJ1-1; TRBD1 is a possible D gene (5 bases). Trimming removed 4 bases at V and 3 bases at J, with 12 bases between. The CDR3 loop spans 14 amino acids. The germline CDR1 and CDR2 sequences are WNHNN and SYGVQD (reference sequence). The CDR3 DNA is TGCGCCAGCAGTGGTTCAGGGTTGGACACTGAAGCTTTCTTT. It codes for CASSGSGLDTEAFF.

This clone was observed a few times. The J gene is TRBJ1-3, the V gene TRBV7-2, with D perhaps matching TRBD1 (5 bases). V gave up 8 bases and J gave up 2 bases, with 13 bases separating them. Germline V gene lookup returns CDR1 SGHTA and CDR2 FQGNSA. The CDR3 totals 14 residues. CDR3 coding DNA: TGTGCCAGCTGGACGGGGGTAACTGGAAACACCATATATTTT. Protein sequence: CASWTGVTGNTIYF.

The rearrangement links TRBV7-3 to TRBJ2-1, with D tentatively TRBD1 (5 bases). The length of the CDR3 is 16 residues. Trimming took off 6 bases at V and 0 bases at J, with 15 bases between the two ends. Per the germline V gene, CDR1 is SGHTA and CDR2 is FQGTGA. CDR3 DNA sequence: TGTGCCAGCAGACCATCAAGACAGAGCTCCTACAATGAGCAGTTCTTC. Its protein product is CASRPSRQSSYNEQFF.

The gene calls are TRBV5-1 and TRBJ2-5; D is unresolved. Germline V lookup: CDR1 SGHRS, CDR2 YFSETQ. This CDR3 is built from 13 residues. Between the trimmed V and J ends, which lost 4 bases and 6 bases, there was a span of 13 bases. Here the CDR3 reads CASSVPPTQTQYF. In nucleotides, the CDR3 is TGCGCCAGCAGCGTCCCGCCCACACAGACCCAGTACTTC. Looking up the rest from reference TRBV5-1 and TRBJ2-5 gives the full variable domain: KAGVTQTPRYLIKTRGQQVTLSCSPISGHRSVSWYQQTPGQGLQFLFEYFSETQRNKGNFPGRFSGRQFSNSRSEMNVSTLELGDSALYLCASSVPPTQTQYFGPGTRLLVL.

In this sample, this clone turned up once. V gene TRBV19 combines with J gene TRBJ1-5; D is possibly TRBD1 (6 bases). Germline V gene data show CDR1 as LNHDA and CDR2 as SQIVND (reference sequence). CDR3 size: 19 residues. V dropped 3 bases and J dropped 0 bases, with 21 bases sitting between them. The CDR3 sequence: CASSMLMKDSVYSNQPQHF. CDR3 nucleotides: TGTGCCAGTAGTATGTTAATGAAGGACAGCGTCTATAGCAATCAGCCCCAGCATTTT. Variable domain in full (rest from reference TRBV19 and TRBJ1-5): DGGITQSPKYLFRKEGQNVTLSCEQNLNHDAMYWYRQDPGQGLRLIYYSQIVNDFQKGDIAEGYSVSREKKESFPLTVTSAQKNPTAFYLCASSMLMKDSVYSNQPQHFGDGTRLSIL.

The CDR3 reads CASSKKGRGYEQYV. The CDR3 DNA reads as TGTGCCAGCAGCAAAAAGGGCAGGGGCTACGAGCAGTACGTC. The chain is built from TRBV3-1 (or the pseudogene TRBV3-2) and TRBJ2-7; a weak D match, TRBD1 (6 bases). V was clipped by 5 bases and J by 3 bases, with 14 bases between them. CDR1 is LGHDT and CDR2 is YNNKEL in the germline V gene (reference sequence). This CDR3 is built from 14 residues.

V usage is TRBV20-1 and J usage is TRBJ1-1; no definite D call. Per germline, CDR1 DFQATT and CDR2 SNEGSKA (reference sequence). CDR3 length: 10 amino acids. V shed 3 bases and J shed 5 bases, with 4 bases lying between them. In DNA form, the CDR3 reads TGCAGTGCTAGTCGTACTGAAGCTTTCTTT. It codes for CSASRTEAFF.

CDR3 nucleotides: TGCGCCAGCAGCCAAGGGACGGGAGGCGAGACCCAGTACTTC. Translation gives CASSQGTGGETQYF. J is TRBJ2-5 and V is TRBV4-1; 7 bases map to TRBD2. The CDR3 has 14 residues. CDR1 is MGHRA, CDR2 YSYEKL, per germline. V trimming: 1 base; J trimming: 5 bases; junction bases outside the gene matches: 4.

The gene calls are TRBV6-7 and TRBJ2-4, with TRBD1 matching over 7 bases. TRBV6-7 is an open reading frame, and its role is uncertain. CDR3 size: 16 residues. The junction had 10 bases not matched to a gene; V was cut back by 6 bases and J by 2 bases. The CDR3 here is CASRGDRVRPKNIQYF. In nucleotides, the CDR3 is TGTGCCAGCAGAGGAGACAGGGTAAGACCCAAAAACATTCAGTACTTC.

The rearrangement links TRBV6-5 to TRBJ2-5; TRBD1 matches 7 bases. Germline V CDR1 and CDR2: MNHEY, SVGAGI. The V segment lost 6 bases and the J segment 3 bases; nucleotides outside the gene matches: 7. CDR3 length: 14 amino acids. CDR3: CASSVNRGKETQYF. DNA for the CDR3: TGTGCCAGCAGCGTAAACAGGGGAAAAGAGACCCAGTACTTC.

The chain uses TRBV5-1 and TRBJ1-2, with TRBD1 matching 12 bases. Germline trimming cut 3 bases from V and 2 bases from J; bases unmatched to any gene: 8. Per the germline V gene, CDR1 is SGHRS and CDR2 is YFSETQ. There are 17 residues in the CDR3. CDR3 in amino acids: CASSSRPGQGANYGYTF. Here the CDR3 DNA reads TGCGCCAGCAGCTCACGGCCGGGACAGGGGGCGAACTATGGCTACACCTTC. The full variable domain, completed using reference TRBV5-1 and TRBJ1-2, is KAGVTQTPRYLIKTRGQQVTLSCSPISGHRSVSWYQQTPGQGLQFLFEYFSETQRNKGNFPGRFSGRQFSNSRSEMNVSTLELGDSALYLCASSSRPGQGANYGYTFGSGTRLTVV.

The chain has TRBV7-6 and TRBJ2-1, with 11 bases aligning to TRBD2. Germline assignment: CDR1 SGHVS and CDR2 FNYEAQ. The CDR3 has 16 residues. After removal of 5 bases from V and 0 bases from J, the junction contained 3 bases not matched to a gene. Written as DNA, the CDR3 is TGTGCCAGCAGCCATGGACTAGCGGGCTCCTACAATGAGCAGTTCTTC. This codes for CASSHGLAGSYNEQFF.

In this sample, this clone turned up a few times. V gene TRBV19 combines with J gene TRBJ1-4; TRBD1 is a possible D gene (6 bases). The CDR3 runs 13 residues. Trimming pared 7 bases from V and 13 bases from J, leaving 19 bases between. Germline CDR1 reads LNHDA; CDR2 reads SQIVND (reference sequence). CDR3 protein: CASKRENEGGLFF. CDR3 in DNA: TGTGCCAGTAAGCGGGAAAATGAGGGGGGACTGTTTTTT. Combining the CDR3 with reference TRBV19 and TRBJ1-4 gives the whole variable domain DGGITQSPKYLFRKEGQNVTLSCEQNLNHDAMYWYRQDPGQGLRLIYYSQIVNDFQKGDIAEGYSVSREKKESFPLTVTSAQKNPTAFYLCASKRENEGGLFFGSGTQLSVL.

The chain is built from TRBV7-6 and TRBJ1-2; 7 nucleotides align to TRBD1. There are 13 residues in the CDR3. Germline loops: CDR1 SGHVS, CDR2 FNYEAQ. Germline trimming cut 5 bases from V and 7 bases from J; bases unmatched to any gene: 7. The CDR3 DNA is TGTGCCAGCAGCCTCGATCCAGGGGGTGGCTACACCTTC. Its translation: CASSLDPGGGYTF.

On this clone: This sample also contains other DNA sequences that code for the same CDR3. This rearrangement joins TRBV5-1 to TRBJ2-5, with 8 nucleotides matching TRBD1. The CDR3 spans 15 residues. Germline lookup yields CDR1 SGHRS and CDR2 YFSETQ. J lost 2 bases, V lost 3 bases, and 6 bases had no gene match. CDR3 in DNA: TGCGCCAGCAGCTCAGGACAGGGTCGGCAAGAGACCCAGTACTTC. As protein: CASSSGQGRQETQYF. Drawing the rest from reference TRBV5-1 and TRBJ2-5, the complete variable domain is KAGVTQTPRYLIKTRGQQVTLSCSPISGHRSVSWYQQTPGQGLQFLFEYFSETQRNKGNFPGRFSGRQFSNSRSEMNVSTLELGDSALYLCASSSGQGRQETQYFGPGTRLLVL.

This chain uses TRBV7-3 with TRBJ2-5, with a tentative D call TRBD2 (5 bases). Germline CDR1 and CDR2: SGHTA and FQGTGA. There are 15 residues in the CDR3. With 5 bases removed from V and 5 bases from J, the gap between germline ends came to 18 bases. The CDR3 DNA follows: TGTGCCAGCAGCGCTTCTCCACTAGTTGGGGAGACCCAGTACTTC. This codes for CASSASPLVGETQYF.

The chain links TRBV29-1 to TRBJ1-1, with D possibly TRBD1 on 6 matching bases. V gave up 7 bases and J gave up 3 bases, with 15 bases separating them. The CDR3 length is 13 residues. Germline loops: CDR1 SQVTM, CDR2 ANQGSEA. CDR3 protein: CSARQAEDTEAFF. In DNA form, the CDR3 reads TGCAGCGCCCGACAGGCGGAGGACACTGAAGCTTTCTTT.

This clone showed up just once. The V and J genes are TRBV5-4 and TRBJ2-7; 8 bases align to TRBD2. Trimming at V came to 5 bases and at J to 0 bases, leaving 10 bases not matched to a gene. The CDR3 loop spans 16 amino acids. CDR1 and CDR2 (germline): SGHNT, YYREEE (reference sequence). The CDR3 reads CASRPAGTSSSYEQYV. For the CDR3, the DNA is TGTGCCAGCAGACCTGCCGGGACTAGTAGCTCCTACGAGCAGTACGTC.

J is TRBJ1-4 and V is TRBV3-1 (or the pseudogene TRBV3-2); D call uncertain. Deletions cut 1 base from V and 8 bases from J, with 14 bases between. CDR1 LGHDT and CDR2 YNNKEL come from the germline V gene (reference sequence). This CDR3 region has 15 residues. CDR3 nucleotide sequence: TGTGCCAGCAGCCAAGTGGGTCAGGAAGGAGAAAAACTGTTTTTT. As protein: CASSQVGQEGEKLFF.

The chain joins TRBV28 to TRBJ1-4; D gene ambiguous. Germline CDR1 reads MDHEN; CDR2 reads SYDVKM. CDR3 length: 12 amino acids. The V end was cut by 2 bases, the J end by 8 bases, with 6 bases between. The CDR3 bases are TGTGCCAGCAGTTTAGGGCGCGAAAAACTGTTTTTT. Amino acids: CASSLGREKLFF.